Following are 24 T cell receptor beta chains from one sample sequenced in a study of T-cell reconstitution after alpha-beta-depleted transplantation in children. The authors prepared the TCRbeta library with unique molecular identifiers. Using its own MiXCR run on the PCR reads, TCRdb lists one record per CDR3 protein. The sample includes a few hundred thousand distinct CDR3 sequences, around 10% of them seen just once. Here the sequenced sample was PBMCs from the stem cell graft donor, taken from the stem cell graft. All receptors come from a human donor who donated a stem cell graft to a child with acute lymphoblastic leukemia.

The gene calls are TRBV6-2 or TRBV6-3 and TRBJ2-1, with a tentative D call TRBD1 (8 bases). Trimming left V 0 bases short and J 4 bases short, with 28 bases between. Germline V gene sequence: CDR1 MNHEY, CDR2 SVGEGT. This CDR3 region has 21 residues. The CDR3 nucleotides are TGTGCCAGCAGTTACTCGGGGGGCAGGGGGCAGGGGGGAGGGCAATACAATGAGCAGTTCTTC. It specifies CASSYSGGRGQGGGQYNEQFF.

The chain joins TRBV5-1 to TRBJ2-3; D possibly corresponds to TRBD2 (6 bases). The CDR3 consists of 16 residues. Germline V lookup: CDR1 SGHRS, CDR2 YFSETQ. V was trimmed by 4 bases and J by 0 bases, leaving 15 bases between them. Here the CDR3 reads CASSPWGESSTDTQYF. The CDR3 bases are TGCGCCAGCAGCCCATGGGGGGAAAGTAGCACAGATACGCAGTATTTT.

This clonotype was detected ten times or more. The V call is TRBV5-6, the J call TRBJ2-7; 7 positions match TRBD2. J was trimmed by 4 bases and V by 0 bases; bases with no gene match: 7. The CDR3 consists of 15 residues. Germline CDR1 is SGHDT and CDR2 is YYEEEE. The CDR3, as DNA: TGTGCCAGCAGCTTGGGCAGCGGGGCTGTGTACGAGCAGTACTTC. This codes for CASSLGSGAVYEQYF.

This clonotype was seen a few times. The chain links TRBV5-1 to TRBJ2-1, with TRBD2 matching 9 bases. The CDR3 spans 17 residues. The germline V gene encodes CDR1 SGHRS and CDR2 YFSETQ. V was clipped by 0 bases and J by 0 bases; unmatched bases: 4. CDR3 DNA sequence: TGCGCCAGCAGCTTGGGGGTTAGCGGGAGCTCCTACAATGAGCAGTTCTTC. This sequence encodes CASSLGVSGSSYNEQFF.

This clonotype was observed a few times. The genes are TRBV27 and TRBJ2-1; D ambiguous. CDR1 is MNHEY and CDR2 is SMNVEV in the germline V gene (reference sequence). V lost 4 bases and J lost 3, with 10 bases in between. The CDR3 runs 14 residues. CDR3 in DNA: TGTGCCAGCAGTTCAGTGGGAATCTACAATGAGCAGTTCTTC. Translated, it gives CASSSVGIYNEQFF.

This clonotype was seen a few times. The chain employs TRBV15 and TRBJ2-2, with D perhaps matching TRBD1 or TRBD2 (5 bases each). Trimming took 9 bases from V and 0 from J, leaving 11 bases between them. In germline, CDR1 is LNHNV, CDR2 YYDKDF (reference sequence). This CDR3 has 14 residues. CDR3 in amino acids: CATEGPPNTGELFF. DNA of the CDR3: TGTGCCACAGAGGGACCTCCGAACACCGGGGAGCTGTTTTTT.

The rearrangement links TRBV7-2 to TRBJ2-1; maybe TRBD1 (5 bases). This CDR3 region has 13 residues. The V end lost 8 bases, the J end lost 5 bases, and 13 bases lay between the germline ends. The germline gives CDR1 SGHTA, CDR2 FQGNSA. CDR3 bases: TGTGCCAGCGGTCCCCTGACAGACAATGAGCAGTTCTTC. Protein: CASGPLTDNEQFF.

The chain uses TRBV4-3 and TRBJ1-3, with a weak D call TRBD1 (6 bases). Germline assignment: CDR1 LGHNA and CDR2 YSLEER. Trimming took off 4 bases at V and 4 bases at J, with 14 bases between the two ends. The CDR3 totals 15 residues. The CDR3 nucleotides read TGCGCCAGCAGCCCCCCCGGGGGGCCAGGAAACACCATATATTTT. Its protein product is CASSPPGGPGNTIYF.

This clonotype was detected a few times. This rearrangement joins TRBV6-4 to TRBJ2-2; D is undetermined. Germline assignment: CDR1 MRHNA and CDR2 SNTAGT. This CDR3 is built from 15 residues. Trimming left V 7 bases short and J 7 bases short, with 19 bases between. The CDR3 here is CASTPDWNVGGELFF. Written as DNA, the CDR3 is TGTGCCAGCACCCCTGATTGGAATGTGGGCGGGGAGCTGTTTTTT.

V and J are TRBV7-3 and TRBJ2-1; tentative D call: TRBD2 (5 bases). This CDR3 has 21 residues. V lost 1 base, J lost 3 bases, and 28 bases lay in between. Per the germline V gene, CDR1 is SGHTA and CDR2 is FQGTGA. As DNA, the CDR3 is TGTGCCAGCAGCTTAAAGGGTCCGGATCGAGGGCTCCTATACTACTACAATGAGCAGTTCTTC. Translated: CASSLKGPDRGLLYYYNEQFF.

The V gene is TRBV5-4, the J gene TRBJ2-1; D may be TRBD2 (5 bases). The ends were cut back, 0 bases at V and 3 bases at J, with 13 bases in the middle. There are 16 residues in the CDR3. CDR1 and CDR2 from the germline V gene are SGHNT and YYREEE (reference sequence). The CDR3 loop is CASSLGSGGDYNEQFF. The CDR3 DNA follows: TGTGCCAGCAGCTTGGGAAGCGGAGGTGACTACAATGAGCAGTTCTTC. Supplemented by reference TRBV5-4 and TRBJ2-1, the full variable domain reads ETGVTQSPTHLIKTRGQQVTLRCSSQSGHNTVSWYQQALGQGPQFIFQYYREEENGRGNFPPRFSGLQFPNYSSELNVNALELDDSALYLCASSLGSGGDYNEQFFGPGTRLTVL.

This clonotype was counted only a few times. The chain couples TRBV7-2 to TRBJ2-3; a weak D match, TRBD1 (6 bases). The CDR3 is made up of 14 amino acids. V was clipped by 4 bases and J by 6 bases, with 14 bases between them. Germline V gene sequence: CDR1 SGHTA, CDR2 FQGNSA. CDR3 in amino acids: CASSWASGGDTQYF. As DNA, the CDR3 is TGTGCCAGCAGCTGGGCTAGTGGGGGCGATACGCAGTATTTT.

V gene TRBV4-1 combines with J gene TRBJ1-3, with 7 positions matching TRBD1. CDR3 length: 20 residues. In germline, CDR1 is MGHRA, CDR2 YSYEKL. V shed 0 bases, J shed 0 bases, and the junction held 14 bases outside the gene matches. CDR3 amino acids: CASSQETLPTGDYSGNTIYF. The CDR3 bases are TGCGCCAGCAGCCAAGAAACGCTACCTACAGGGGACTACTCTGGAAACACCATATATTTT.

In this sample, this clonotype turned up a few times. The chain combines TRBV20-1 with TRBJ2-3; no clear D gene. With 4 bases removed from V and 2 bases from J, the gap between germline ends came to 10 bases. The CDR3 is 13 residues long. Germline V gives CDR1 DFQATT, CDR2 SNEGSKA (reference sequence). The DNA of the CDR3 is TGCAGTGCTATTGGCTTCGACACAGATACGCAGTATTTT. It translates to CSAIGFDTDTQYF.

This clonotype was counted many times. The chain employs TRBV28 and TRBJ2-7, with D unresolved. With 2 bases removed from V and 4 bases from J, the gap between germline ends came to 3 bases. The germline V gene encodes CDR1 MDHEN and CDR2 SYDVKM. The CDR3 is 11 amino acids. DNA of the CDR3: TGTGCCAGCAGTTTAAAGTACGAGCAGTACTTC. Translating it yields CASSLKYEQYF. The full variable domain, completed using reference TRBV28 and TRBJ2-7, is DVKVTQSSRYLVKRTGEKVFLECVQDMDHENMFWYRQDPGLGLRLIYFSYDVKMKEKGDIPEGYSVSREKKERFSLILESASTNQTSMYLCASSLKYEQYFGPGTRLTVT.

There are a few counts of this clonotype. This chain connects TRBV28 to TRBJ2-7; D uncertain. The CDR3 consists of 15 residues. Trimming shortened V by 5 bases and J by 2 bases, and 16 bases separated the two germline ends. Germline lookup yields CDR1 MDHEN and CDR2 SYDVKM. The CDR3 DNA is TGTGCCAGCAGTCGCGGAACATTTAACACCTACGAGCAGTACTTC. Its protein product is CASSRGTFNTYEQYF.

This clonotype was detected many times. The rearrangement links TRBV3-1 to TRBJ2-2, with D tentatively TRBD1 or TRBD2 (5 bases each). V gave up 0 bases and J gave up 4 bases, with 12 bases separating them. The CDR3 loop spans 16 amino acids. The V gene's germline CDR1 is LGHDT and CDR2 YNNKEL (reference sequence). CDR3 sequence reads: CASSQDLPGLTGELFF. In nucleotides, the CDR3 is TGTGCCAGCAGCCAAGATCTCCCGGGGCTCACCGGGGAGCTGTTTTTT.

Only a few counts were recorded for this clonotype. The chain carries TRBV9 and TRBJ1-6; D is unclear. With 4 bases removed from V and 7 bases from J, the gap between germline ends came to 12 bases. Germline values: CDR1 SGDLS, CDR2 YYNGEE. CDR3 length: 14 residues. This CDR3 reads CASSPDTTNSPLHF. The CDR3, as DNA: TGTGCCAGCAGCCCCGACACCACGAATTCACCCCTCCACTTT.

This clonotype occurred a few times. The rearrangement joins TRBV12-3 or TRBV12-4 to TRBJ1-5, with D perhaps matching TRBD1 (6 bases). CDR3 length equals 16 residues. Trimming left V 5 bases short and J 2 bases short, with 16 bases between. The CDR3 loop is CASSLGVGGGNQPQHF. In DNA, the CDR3 is TGTGCCAGCAGTCTCGGTGTCGGGGGCGGCAATCAGCCCCAGCATTTT.

This clonotype was seen at least ten times. The gene calls are TRBV5-6 and TRBJ1-1; D gene unclear. Trimming took off 4 bases at V and 7 bases at J, with 14 bases between the two ends. The germline V gene encodes CDR1 SGHDT and CDR2 YYEEEE. The CDR3 covers 13 residues. CDR3 region: CASSPFLGVEAFF. CDR3 bases: TGTGCCAGCAGCCCATTCCTGGGAGTTGAAGCTTTCTTT.

This clonotype was counted between two and nine times. The chain is built from TRBV20-1 and TRBJ2-2; weak D call: TRBD2 (5 bases). The CDR3 contains 13 residues. Trimming cost V 7 bases and J 9 bases, with 18 bases left between them. Per the germline V gene, CDR1 is DFQATT and CDR2 is SNEGSKA (reference sequence). The CDR3 coding sequence is TGCAGTGTTAGGCGGGCGGTGACCCGGGAGCTGTTTTTT. Protein: CSVRRAVTRELFF.

In this sample, this clonotype turned up many times. The V and J genes are TRBV12-3 or TRBV12-4 and TRBJ1-2, with D hard to call. Trimming removed 5 bases from V and 6 bases from J, with 4 bases in between. This CDR3 has 10 residues. The CDR3, as DNA: TGTGCCAGCAGTCGACATGGCTACACCTTC. Amino acids: CASSRHGYTF.

This clonotype was seen more than once but under ten times. Written as DNA, the CDR3 is TGTGCCAGCAGCCAGAGCGGGAGGGCCGGAGATACGCAGTATTTT. Encoded protein: CASSQSGRAGDTQYF. The genes are TRBV3-1 and TRBJ2-3, with 10 bases identical to TRBD2. Germline V lookup: CDR1 LGHDT, CDR2 YNNKEL (reference sequence). Losses at the gene ends were 3 bases for V and 5 bases for J; bases not matched to a gene: 5. This CDR3 spans 15 amino acids.

This clonotype was counted ten times or more. This rearrangement joins TRBV7-9 to TRBJ2-7; D unresolved. Germline V gene data show CDR1 as SEHNR and CDR2 as FQNEAQ (reference sequence). The CDR3 length is 14 residues. V was pared by 6 bases and J by 1 base, with 13 bases between. CDR3 sequence reads: CASSSIGSSYEQYF. The CDR3 DNA reads TGTGCCAGCAGTTCTATAGGATCGTCCTACGAGCAGTACTTC.